The clone carrying this TCR beta chain showed up just once. The data are from a study of blood T cell repertoires in COVID-19. Overall study: From the United States, Italy and Spain came samples of acute and convalescent COVID-19. Sources were T cells, B-cell-depleted T cells, or PBMCs; the material itself was cDNA or gDNA.

CDR3 size: 16 residues. V lost 5 bases to trimming and J lost 4 bases; unmatched junction nucleotides: 12. Germline CDR1 reads LNHDA; CDR2 reads SQIVND (reference sequence). Authors' data handling: Amplified reference gene primers provided the basis for estimating nucleated cell counts. The data were produced by immunoSEQ multiplex PCR, yet TCRdb's version contains in-frame clones alone and is incomplete. V and J calls and clone size are as listed in that table; D and trimming were resolved from the DNA. The sample carries roughly 120,000 clones, approximately 84% recorded once. The sample comprised peripheral blood. The V and J genes are TRBV19 and TRBJ1-2, with TRBD1 identical over 8 bases. The source of this sequence is an older man with acute or convalescent COVID-19. This CDR3 is CASSPQGAMLVYGYTF. DNA of the CDR3: TGTGCCAGTAGTCCTCAGGGGGCAATGTTAGTCTATGGCTACACCTTC.